This passage covers 21 T cell receptor beta chains from one sample sequenced in a study of T cells after yellow fever vaccination. TCRdb called the 5' RACE reads again in MiXCR, with one record for every CDR3 protein. The sample has 200,000 to 250,000 distinct CDR3 sequences, roughly 3% seen once; the top ten hold less than 3.5%. Sequenced here: CD4+ T cells sorted from PBMCs, sampled 10 days after the yellow fever booster vaccination. The receptors derive from a man younger than 35 who received the YFV17D yellow fever vaccine.

The table lists this clonotype with many counts. The rearrangement links TRBV4-3 to TRBJ2-2, with D possibly matching TRBD2 (7 bases). Trimming took 1 base from V and 6 from J, leaving 12 bases between them. The CDR3 totals 15 residues. Germline V CDR1 and CDR2: LGHNA, YSLEER. CDR3 DNA: TGCGCCAGCAGCCAAGTAGGGGGGGGGCCCGGGGAGCTGTTTTTT. Translation: CASSQVGGGPGELFF.

This clonotype was detected a few times. This rearrangement joins TRBV4-2 to TRBJ2-3; D perhaps matches TRBD2 (5 bases). Trimming pared 2 bases from V and 2 bases from J, leaving 11 bases between. CDR3 size: 15 residues. Germline lookup yields CDR1 LGHNA and CDR2 YNFKEQ. DNA for the CDR3: TGTGCCAGCAGCCAAAACGGGGTGGACACAGATACGCAGTATTTT. The encoded protein is CASSQNGVDTDTQYF.

The table lists this clonotype with many counts. This sequence joins TRBV6-2 or TRBV6-3 and TRBJ2-7, with TRBD1 matching 7 bases. V shed 2 bases and J 6 bases; nucleotides not matched to a gene: 13. The length of the CDR3 is 16 residues. Germline CDR1 MNHEY, CDR2 SVGEGT. The CDR3 region is CASSYARDSHRVEQYV. CDR3 DNA sequence: TGTGCCAGCAGTTACGCTCGGGACAGTCACCGGGTCGAGCAGTACGTC.

In this sample, this clonotype turned up a few times. The rearrangement links TRBV18 to TRBJ2-7; the match to TRBD1 covers 7 bases. J gave up 5 bases and V 5 bases, and 6 bases lay outside the gene matches. The CDR3 has 13 amino acids. Germline V gene lookup returns CDR1 KGHSH and CDR2 LQKENI. The CDR3 sequence: CASSSTGMDEQYV. The CDR3 nucleotides read TGTGCCAGCTCATCGACAGGGATGGACGAGCAGTACGTC.

This clonotype was observed a handful of times. The chain recombines TRBV2 with TRBJ2-7; 9 nucleotides match TRBD1. Unmatched junction bases numbered 11, after V lost 10 bases and J lost 4 bases. There are 14 residues in the CDR3. The germline V gene encodes CDR1 SNHLY and CDR2 FYNNEI. The DNA of the CDR3 is TGTGCCACGGTCGGGACAGGGAGAACTTACGAGCAGTACGTC. It yields the protein CATVGTGRTYEQYV.

The chain employs TRBV20-1 and TRBJ2-6, with D uncertain. Deletions cut 4 bases from V and 0 bases from J, with 7 bases between. The CDR3 has 14 residues. Germline V gene sequence: CDR1 DFQATT, CDR2 SNEGSKA (reference sequence). The CDR3 bases are TGCAGTGCTATAGAAAGCTCTGGGGCCAACGTCCTGACTTTC. Translating it yields CSAIESSGANVLTF.

This clonotype was seen repeatedly, ten times or more. V gene TRBV13 combines with J gene TRBJ2-7; no definite D call. CDR1 is PRHDT, CDR2 FYEKMQ, per germline (reference sequence). This CDR3 is built from 11 residues. With 5 bases removed from V and 3 bases from J, the gap between germline ends came to 5 bases. The CDR3 nucleotides are TGTGCCAGCAGCAGGTACTACGAGCAGTACTTC. Protein sequence: CASSRYYEQYF.

There are many counts of this clonotype. The rearrangement uses TRBV18 and TRBJ2-5; 8 nucleotides agree with TRBD2. The V and J ends lost 10 bases and 1 base, in that order; junction bases with no gene match: 5. This CDR3 spans 13 amino acids. Germline V lookup: CDR1 KGHSH, CDR2 LQKENI. The CDR3 nucleotides are TGTGCCACCCAAACTAGCGGCCAAGAGACCCAGTACTTC. The encoded protein is CATQTSGQETQYF.

There are many counts of this clonotype. Here the CDR3 DNA reads TGTGCCAGCAGTCCCCAGACAGGGGGCGGCTATGGCTACACCTTC. This codes for CASSPQTGGGYGYTF. J is TRBJ1-2 and V is TRBV12-3 or TRBV12-4; 10 nucleotides align to TRBD1. There are 15 residues in the CDR3. V gave up 5 bases and J gave up 4 bases; unmatched junction bases: 7.

This clonotype appeared many times. The CDR3 nucleotides are TGCACCAGCAGCTTCACTATAGCGGGGGAATACGAGCAGTACTTC. It yields the protein CTSSFTIAGEYEQYF. The genes are TRBV1 and TRBJ2-7; the D call in the table, TRBD2, was not verified against the DNA. TRBV1 is a recognized pseudogene. This CDR3 has 15 amino acids.

This clonotype was observed a few times. The V call is TRBV12-3 or TRBV12-4, the J call TRBJ1-2, with 9 bases fitting TRBD1. V shed 4 bases and J 4 bases; nucleotides not matched to a gene: 4. The length of the CDR3 is 14 residues. The CDR3 DNA is TGTGCCAGCAGTTACCAACAGGGGGCCTATGGCTACACCTTC. Its translation is CASSYQQGAYGYTF.

This clonotype has a count of ten or more. V usage is TRBV7-2 and J usage is TRBJ2-7; D gene unclear. This CDR3 has 14 residues. V lost 5 bases and J 1 base, leaving 12 bases between the germline ends. Germline CDR1 is SGHTA and CDR2 is FQGNSA. The CDR3 DNA is TGTGCCAGCAGCCCGCGACTGCGTTCCTACGAGCAGTACTTC. It encodes CASSPRLRSYEQYF.

The rearrangement joins TRBV4-1 to TRBJ2-2; 8 bases align to TRBD1. V was pared by 4 bases and J by 5 bases, with 12 bases of the junction left unmatched. The CDR3 is 17 residues long. Germline lookup yields CDR1 MGHRA and CDR2 YSYEKL. In nucleotides, the CDR3 is TGCGCCAGCAGCCGAGACCCAGGGGGCGGAAGGACCGGGGAGCTGTTTTTT. This sequence encodes CASSRDPGGGRTGELFF.

This clonotype was seen more than once but under ten times. The chain combines TRBV28 with TRBJ1-4; D is possibly TRBD1 (5 bases). The length of the CDR3 is 14 residues. Trimming took 5 bases from V and 8 from J, leaving 15 bases between them. CDR1 and CDR2 (germline): MDHEN, SYDVKM. The CDR3 DNA follows: TGTGCCAGCAGTCCCCCCCGGGGCTGGGAAAAACTGTTTTTT. Translated: CASSPPRGWEKLFF.

In its sample, this clonotype was seen many times. The chain combines TRBV7-2 with TRBJ2-5; D is possibly TRBD2 (6 bases). With 1 base removed from V and 4 bases from J, the gap between germline ends came to 10 bases. Per germline, CDR1 SGHTA and CDR2 FQGNSA. This CDR3 has 14 amino acids. The CDR3 protein is CASSLVTGVETQYF. The CDR3, as DNA: TGTGCCAGCAGCTTAGTTACGGGGGTAGAGACCCAGTACTTC.

Many counts were recorded for this clonotype. The J gene is TRBJ2-3, the V gene TRBV5-1; 10 bases fit TRBD2. The germline V gene encodes CDR1 SGHRS and CDR2 YFSETQ. The CDR3 extends over 17 amino acids. V shed 2 bases, J shed 5 bases, and the junction held 11 bases outside the gene matches. The CDR3 DNA follows: TGCGCCAGCAGCTTAGGGCCTAGCGGGGGTGGTGGAGATACGCAGTATTTT. Encoded protein: CASSLGPSGGGGDTQYF. The full variable domain, rest sourced from reference TRBV5-1 and TRBJ2-3, is KAGVTQTPRYLIKTRGQQVTLSCSPISGHRSVSWYQQTPGQGLQFLFEYFSETQRNKGNFPGRFSGRQFSNSRSEMNVSTLELGDSALYLCASSLGPSGGGGDTQYFGPGTRLTVL.

This clonotype was observed at least ten times. The chain is built from TRBV20-1 and TRBJ1-2, with 8 bases lining up with TRBD1. The V and J ends lost 7 bases and 5 bases, in that order; junction bases with no gene match: 21. The CDR3 length is 17 residues. Looked up from germline, CDR1 is DFQATT and CDR2 is SNEGSKA (reference sequence). The CDR3 DNA sequence: TGCAGTGATAAAGTTGTGGGGACAGGCCACCCCCTTTATGGCTACACCTTC. Its translation: CSDKVVGTGHPLYGYTF.

Ten or more counts support this clonotype. V and J are TRBV12-3 or TRBV12-4 and TRBJ2-7; 8 nucleotides line up with TRBD1. This CDR3 region has 13 residues. The ends lost 6 bases at V and 6 bases at J; junction bases unmatched: 7. This CDR3 is CASRLDRGSEQYV. The CDR3 DNA reads TGTGCCAGCAGGCTAGACAGGGGTTCCGAGCAGTACGTC.

In its sample, this clonotype was seen a few times. The chain has TRBV18 and TRBJ1-1, with D possibly being TRBD1 (5 bases). Germline V lookup: CDR1 KGHSH, CDR2 LQKENI. This CDR3 contains 17 residues. Deletions cut 0 bases from V and 1 base from J, with 15 bases between. The CDR3 reads CASSPPVPGHSNTEAFF. CDR3 nucleotide sequence: TGTGCCAGCTCACCACCTGTACCCGGACACTCGAACACTGAAGCTTTCTTT.

This clonotype came up a few times. The chain is built from TRBV30 and TRBJ1-5; no definite D call. CDR1 is GTSNPN, CDR2 SVGIG, per germline (reference sequence). This CDR3 has 15 amino acids. V was cut by 4 bases and J by 4 bases, with 17 bases left in between. DNA for the CDR3: TGTGCCTGGACCCCAGGACCGTCCCGTAATCAGCCCCAGCATTTT. This gives the protein CAWTPGPSRNQPQHF. The full variable domain, its missing parts supplied by reference TRBV30 and TRBJ1-5, is SQTIHQWPATLVQPVGSPLSLECTVEGTSNPNLYWYRQAAGRGLQLLFYSVGIGQISSEVPQNLSASRPQDRQFILSSKKLLLSDSGFYLCAWTPGPSRNQPQHFGDGTRLSIL.

This clonotype was seen more than once but under ten times. The chain recombines TRBV7-9 with TRBJ2-3; D may match TRBD1 or TRBD2 (6 bases each). Germline-derived CDR1 and CDR2 are SEHNR and FQNEAQ (reference sequence). Trimming removed 8 bases at V and 2 bases at J, with 14 bases between. The CDR3 extends over 14 amino acids. The CDR3 DNA is TGTGCCAGCGGTTTGGGGGGCCCCACAGATACGCAGTATTTT. Translating gives CASGLGGPTDTQYF.